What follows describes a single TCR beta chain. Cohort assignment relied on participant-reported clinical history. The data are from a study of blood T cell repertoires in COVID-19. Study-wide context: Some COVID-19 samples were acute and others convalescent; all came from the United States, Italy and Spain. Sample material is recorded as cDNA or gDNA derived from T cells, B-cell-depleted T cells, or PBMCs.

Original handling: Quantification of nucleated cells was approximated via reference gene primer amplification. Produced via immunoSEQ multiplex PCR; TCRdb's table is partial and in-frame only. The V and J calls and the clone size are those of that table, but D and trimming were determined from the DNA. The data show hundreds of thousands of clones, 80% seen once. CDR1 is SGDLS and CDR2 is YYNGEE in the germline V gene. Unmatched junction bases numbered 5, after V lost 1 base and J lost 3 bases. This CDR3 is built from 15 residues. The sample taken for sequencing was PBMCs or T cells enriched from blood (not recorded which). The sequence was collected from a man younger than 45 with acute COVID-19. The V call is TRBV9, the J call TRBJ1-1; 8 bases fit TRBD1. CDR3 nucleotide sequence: TGTGCCAGCAGCGTAACAGGGGGAATCGACACTGAAGCTTTCTTT. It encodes CASSVTGGIDTEAFF.